Below, 23 T cell receptor beta chains from the same sample are listed, as sequenced in a study of blood T cell repertoires in COVID-19. The assay was immunoSEQ multiplex PCR, and TCRdb's table has in-frame clones only and misses some. The sample has roughly 250,000 clones, around 90% seen once. Sequencing input: PBMCs or T cells enriched from blood (not recorded which). These receptors were collected from a woman in her forties or fifties who had recovered from COVID-19.

The chain is built from TRBV5-4 and TRBJ1-1; D possibly corresponds to TRBD1 (5 bases). The germline gives CDR1 SGHNT, CDR2 YYREEE (reference sequence). CDR3 length: 15 amino acids. V was cut by 6 bases and J by 6 bases, with 21 bases left in between. CDR3 amino acids: CASTQFGSLRAEAFF. CDR3 in DNA: TGTGCCAGCACCCAATTCGGCAGTCTCAGGGCTGAAGCTTTCTTT.

This chain links TRBV3-1 (or the pseudogene TRBV3-2) with TRBJ2-3; the match to TRBD1 covers 8 bases. The CDR3 extends over 16 amino acids. Germline CDR1 and CDR2: LGHDT and YNNKEL (reference sequence). The ends lost 1 base at V and 3 bases at J; junction bases unmatched: 6. CDR3 in DNA: TGTGCCAGCAGCCAAGCGCCAGGGGGCTGGACAGATACGCAGTATTTT. It is translated as CASSQAPGGWTDTQYF.

V is TRBV7-2 and J is TRBJ1-6; perhaps TRBD1 as D (5 bases). Per germline, CDR1 SGHTA and CDR2 FQGNSA. Trimming left V 0 bases short and J 7 bases short, with 16 bases between. The CDR3 contains 17 residues. CDR3 in DNA: TGTGCCAGCAGCTTAGCTCCAGGGCGGTTGGGGAATTCACCCCTCCACTTT. The encoded protein is CASSLAPGRLGNSPLHF.

This clone showed up just once. The rearrangement joins TRBV27 to TRBJ2-7, with D maybe TRBD2 (5 bases). V lost 6 bases, J lost 3 bases, and 27 bases lay in between. Per the germline V gene, CDR1 is MNHEY and CDR2 is SMNVEV (reference sequence). This CDR3 has 18 amino acids. Written as DNA, the CDR3 is TGTGCCAGCAGCACCGCCCGGCCTAGCTCTCTTCAGGACTACGAGCAGTACTTC. It is translated as CASSTARPSSLQDYEQYF.

The chain carries TRBV6-5 and TRBJ1-1; TRBD1 is a possible D gene (6 bases). The V gene's germline CDR1 is MNHEY and CDR2 SVGAGI. V lost 5 bases and J 1 base, leaving 8 bases between the germline ends. The CDR3 runs to 13 residues. This CDR3 reads CASSPQGNTEAFF. In DNA form, the CDR3 reads TGTGCCAGCAGTCCACAGGGGAACACTGAAGCTTTCTTT.

CDR3 in amino acids: CASSFGGQGARMNTEAFF. CDR3 bases: TGTGCCAGCAGCTTTGGGGGCCAGGGGGCCCGGATGAACACTGAAGCTTTCTTT. This rearrangement joins TRBV7-9 to TRBJ1-1, with 8 bases fitting TRBD1. The CDR3 consists of 18 residues. CDR1 is SEHNR and CDR2 is FQNEAQ in the germline V gene (reference sequence). The V and J ends lost 3 bases and 0 bases, in that order; junction bases with no gene match: 12.

The rearrangement links TRBV7-9 to TRBJ2-3, with D possibly matching TRBD2 (5 bases). Trimming took 4 bases from V and 4 from J, leaving 12 bases between them. CDR1 and CDR2 from the germline V gene are SEHNR and FQNEAQ (reference sequence). The CDR3 contains 14 residues. The CDR3 nucleotides read TGTGCCAGCAGCTGGGTTCGGGGTCCAGATACGCAGTATTTT. It encodes CASSWVRGPDTQYF.

This rearrangement joins TRBV6-6 to TRBJ1-2; TRBD1 agrees at 10 bases. Germline loops: CDR1 MNHNY, CDR2 SVGAGI (reference sequence). V lost 2 bases, J lost 4 bases, and 7 bases stayed unmatched. This CDR3 spans 16 amino acids. The CDR3 protein is CASSYIMGQGTYGYTF. The CDR3 region has the DNA TGTGCCAGCAGTTACATTATGGGACAGGGGACCTATGGCTACACCTTC.

The chain uses TRBV7-6 and TRBJ2-1, with 9 positions matching TRBD2. The germline CDR1 and CDR2 sequences are SGHVS and FNYEAQ. The CDR3 covers 17 residues. The trim removed 6 bases at V and 7 bases at J, leaving 16 bases unmatched. The CDR3 DNA reads TGTGCCAGCAGTTCCTTTACCGGGGTAGCGGGAGTAAATGAGCAGTTCTTC. Its translation: CASSSFTGVAGVNEQFF.

The gene calls are TRBV7-9 and TRBJ2-5; 10 nucleotides line up with TRBD1. The V gene's germline CDR1 is SEHNR and CDR2 FQNEAQ (reference sequence). This CDR3 region has 15 residues. V gave up 5 bases and J gave up 4 bases; unmatched junction bases: 7. This CDR3 is CASSGPGTGVETQYF. The CDR3, as DNA: TGTGCCAGCAGCGGACCTGGGACAGGGGTAGAGACCCAGTACTTC.

The V call is TRBV9, the J call TRBJ2-2; tentatively, D is TRBD1 (5 bases). Germline V gene lookup returns CDR1 SGDLS and CDR2 YYNGEE. The ends were cut back, 1 base at V and 0 bases at J, with 13 bases in the middle. The length of the CDR3 is 17 residues. The CDR3 DNA is TGTGCCAGCAGCGTACCCCAGGGTGCGGCGAACACCGGGGAGCTGTTTTTT. This translates into CASSVPQGAANTGELFF. The full variable domain, in which reference TRBV9 and TRBJ2-2 provide the parts outside the CDR3, is DSGVTQTPKHLITATGQRVTLRCSPRSGDLSVYWYQQSLDQGLQFLIQYYNGEERAKGNILERFSAQQFPDLHSELNLSSLELGDSALYFCASSVPQGAANTGELFFGEGSRLTVL.

Details on this clone: The junction shows a germline mismatch at one end, possibly a read error. The rearrangement joins TRBV5-1 to TRBJ2-3; D possibly corresponds to TRBD1 (5 bases). Germline CDR1 and CDR2: SGHRS and YFSETQ. The CDR3 loop spans 15 amino acids. The CDR3 reads CANSLQGAYTDTQYF. The CDR3 region has the DNA TGCGCCAACAGCTTGCAGGGCGCGTACACAGATACGCAGTATTTT.

This clone was counted once. This chain links TRBV11-3 with TRBJ1-1; tentatively, D is TRBD1 (6 bases). The V end was cut by 0 bases, the J end by 5 bases, with 22 bases between. In germline, CDR1 is SGHNT, CDR2 YENEEA. This CDR3 spans 18 amino acids. CDR3 sequence reads: CASSLERAARGGWTEAFF. CDR3 nucleotides: TGTGCCAGCAGCTTAGAACGGGCCGCCAGGGGAGGGTGGACTGAAGCTTTCTTT.

The rearrangement joins TRBV6-4 to TRBJ2-1; 7 bases map to TRBD1. Germline V gene data show CDR1 as MRHNA and CDR2 as SNTAGT. This CDR3 contains 15 residues. V shed 6 bases and J 6 bases; nucleotides not matched to a gene: 11. The CDR3 DNA is TGTGCCAGCAGCCAAACAGGGGATGGTAGCAATGAGCAGTTCTTC. This gives the protein CASSQTGDGSNEQFF.

This clone appeared a single time. The chain combines TRBV6-2 or TRBV6-3 with TRBJ1-1, with a possible D match to TRBD1 (5 bases). The CDR3 has 14 residues. CDR1 MNHEY and CDR2 SVGEGT come from the germline V gene. Trimming removed 6 bases at V and 5 bases at J, with 16 bases between. Here the CDR3 reads CASSSLWGRTEAFF. CDR3 nucleotides: TGTGCCAGCAGCTCCCTTTGGGGGAGGACTGAAGCTTTCTTT.

V usage is TRBV7-3 and J usage is TRBJ1-2, with D possibly being TRBD1 (6 bases). The germline V gene has CDR1 SGHTA and CDR2 FQGTGA. This CDR3 spans 13 amino acids. The V end was cut by 4 bases, the J end by 8 bases, with 14 bases between. CDR3 loop: CASSSQQGSGYTF. The CDR3 DNA sequence: TGTGCCAGCAGCTCACAACAGGGAAGCGGCTACACCTTC.

The chain carries TRBV5-4 and TRBJ2-2; a weak D match, TRBD2 (5 bases). Per the germline V gene, CDR1 is SGHNT and CDR2 is YYREEE (reference sequence). The V end was cut by 5 bases, the J end by 1 base, with 9 bases between. The CDR3 sequence is 14 residues long. In nucleotides, the CDR3 is TGTGCCAGCAGGGACCGGGGGAACACCGGGGAGCTGTTTTTT. Its translation is CASRDRGNTGELFF.

This chain links TRBV19 with TRBJ2-6; D possibly corresponds to TRBD2 (7 bases). The CDR3 has 21 amino acids. V was clipped by 4 bases and J by 0 bases, with 25 bases between them. In germline, CDR1 is LNHDA, CDR2 SQIVND (reference sequence). CDR3 DNA: TGTGCCAGTAGTAGGAGGGGGGGATCCCTTGTATCGGGCTCTGGGGCCAACGTCCTGACTTTC. Protein: CASSRRGGSLVSGSGANVLTF.

The chain is built from TRBV9 and TRBJ1-5; D gene uncertain. The CDR3 runs to 14 residues. The V gene's germline CDR1 is SGDLS and CDR2 YYNGEE. V lost 1 base and J lost 2, with 7 bases in between. CDR3 residues: CASSVSQGNQPQHF. The CDR3 coding sequence is TGTGCCAGCAGCGTAAGCCAGGGCAATCAGCCCCAGCATTTT.

The gene calls are TRBV5-5 and TRBJ1-2; D perhaps matches TRBD1 (6 bases). Germline CDR1 SGHKS, CDR2 YYEKEE (reference sequence). Trimming shortened V by 4 bases and J by 8 bases, and 12 bases separated the two germline ends. The CDR3 totals 12 residues. The CDR3 reads CASSIQGKGYTF. The CDR3 nucleotides read TGTGCCAGCAGCATACAGGGCAAGGGCTACACCTTC.

The chain links TRBV19 to TRBJ1-4; 10 bases agree with TRBD1. CDR1 is LNHDA, CDR2 SQIVND, per germline (reference sequence). J gave up 8 bases and V 4 bases, and 7 bases lay outside the gene matches. This CDR3 region has 15 residues. CDR3 sequence: CASSRLGTGAEKLFF. CDR3 nucleotides: TGTGCCAGTAGTAGACTTGGGACAGGGGCCGAAAAACTGTTTTTT.

The chain links TRBV6-5 to TRBJ1-1; 9 nucleotides agree with TRBD1. The CDR3 sequence is 14 residues long. The germline V gene has CDR1 MNHEY and CDR2 SVGAGI. V shed 5 bases, J shed 8 bases, and the junction held 9 bases outside the gene matches. CDR3 loop: CASSNRGRSIEAFF. Here the CDR3 DNA reads TGTGCCAGCAGTAACAGGGGGCGAAGCATAGAAGCTTTCTTT.

The rearrangement joins TRBV7-2 to TRBJ2-1, with D perhaps TRBD2 (6 bases). The CDR3 covers 17 residues. Germline V gene lookup returns CDR1 SGHTA and CDR2 FQGNSA. Trimming stripped 4 bases from V and 3 bases from J, with 19 bases between. CDR3 loop: CASSSLAGLTVYNEQFF. Written as DNA, the CDR3 is TGTGCCAGCAGCTCTCTTGCGGGACTCACGGTCTACAATGAGCAGTTCTTC.